This TCR beta chain is from a study of siplizumab effects on memory and regulatory T cells. CDR3 size: 12 residues. Germline V gene data show CDR1 as MGHRA and CDR2 as YSYEKL. V lost 2 bases and J lost 4, with 6 bases in between. TCRdb keeps only in-frame clones here, not all; method: immunoSEQ multiplex PCR. The sample lists about 110,000 clones, roughly 89% occurring once. The sequenced sample was CD4+ T cells sorted from blood. The chain employs TRBV4-1 and TRBJ2-7; D is unclear. The receptor comes from a human donor in good health. CDR3 sequence: CASSQPGYEQYF. CDR3 nucleotide sequence: TGCGCCAGCAGCCAACCGGGTTACGAGCAGTACTTC.